The subject of this entry is one T cell receptor beta chain. Antigen unknown. These data come from a study of monozygotic twins with inflammatory bowel disease. Study-wide results and caveats: IBD patients shared fewer clonotypes with other individuals than healthy twins, especially patients with disease activity signs. A single strong IBD-associated signal or clonotype was not supported by the findings. Differing immunosuppressive treatments may have added variability to patient repertoires.

TCRdb reprocessed the 5' RACE reads; each CDR3 protein has one entry and no DNA is given. The sample holds some 89,000 distinct CDR3 sequences. Unfractionated whole blood yielded total RNA, and T cells were not sorted. From germline, CDR1 is LNHDA and CDR2 SQIVND (reference sequence). The CDR3 contains 17 residues. This sequence originates from a human donor with ulcerative colitis or Crohn's disease, or a healthy co-twin of an affected twin (not recorded which). The sequencing sample was made of blood. This sequence joins TRBV19 and TRBJ2-6; TCRdb names TRBD1, which stays unverified in the absence of DNA. The CDR3 is CASSIDRAFSGANVLTF.